The sequence of this TCR beta chain was determined in a study of blood T cell repertoires in COVID-19. Study overall: Material from acute and convalescent COVID-19 was sourced from the United States, Italy and Spain.

Per the original methods: Estimation of nucleated cell counts was performed using reference gene primer amplification. TCRdb's copy holds only in-frame clones and misses some; the assay was immunoSEQ multiplex PCR. D and trimming were read from the DNA, whereas the V and J calls and clone size are those reported in that table. The table includes 140,000 to 150,000 clones, 88% detected once. The source material was peripheral blood. This clonotype was sampled from a human donor in a cohort sampled during active COVID-19.

The CDR3 is CASSGNSRLSQETQYF. As DNA, the CDR3 is TGTGCCAGCAGTGGGAACAGTAGATTATCCCAAGAGACCCAGTACTTC. This chain joins TRBV2 and TRBJ2-5; D unresolved. The CDR3 is made up of 16 amino acids. V was cut by 4 bases and J by 1 base, with 16 bases left in between. CDR1 and CDR2 (germline): SNHLY, FYNNEI.